This T cell receptor (beta chain) was identified during a study of identical twins. cDNA molecules carried unique molecular identifiers, and template switching added a universal primer site. TCRdb re-analysed the 5' RACE reads in MiXCR, keeping a single row per CDR3 protein. This table holds roughly 490,000 distinct CDR3 sequences, around 15% found once. Findings and caveats of the study: Beta out-of-frame sequences displayed a weaker excess of sharing between twins. There is a chance that invariant MAIT and iNKT cells partially muddied zero-insertion analyses. The more abundant beta clonotypes in cord blood had fewer insertions, and memory repertoires did not show this.

This clonotype has more than one count but fewer than ten. Its antigen is unidentified. Trimming took off 0 bases at V and 7 bases at J, with 15 bases between the two ends. The CDR3 sequence is 16 residues long. Separately, the same data were catalogued under a study of yellow fever vaccine responses in identical twins.

This clonotype was sampled from a woman under 30 in good health. The sequenced sample was CD4+ T cells sorted from blood. J is TRBJ2-2 and V is TRBV12-3 or TRBV12-4; D remains unclear. This chain's CDR3 is CASSLAPTRTSGELFF. CDR3 nucleotides: TGTGCCAGCAGTTTAGCCCCGACGAGGACCAGCGGGGAGCTGTTTTTT.